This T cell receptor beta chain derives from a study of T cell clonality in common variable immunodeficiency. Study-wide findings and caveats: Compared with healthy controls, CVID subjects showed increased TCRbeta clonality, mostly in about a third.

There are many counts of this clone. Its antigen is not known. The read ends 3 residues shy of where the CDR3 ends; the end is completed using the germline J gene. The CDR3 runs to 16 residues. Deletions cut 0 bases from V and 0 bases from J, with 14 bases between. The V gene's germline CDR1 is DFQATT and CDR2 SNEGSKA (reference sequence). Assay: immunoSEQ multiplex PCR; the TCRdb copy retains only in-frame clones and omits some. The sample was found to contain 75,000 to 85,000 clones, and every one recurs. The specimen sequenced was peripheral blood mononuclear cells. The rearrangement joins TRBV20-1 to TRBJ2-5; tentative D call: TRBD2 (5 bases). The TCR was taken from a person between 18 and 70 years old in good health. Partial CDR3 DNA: TGCAGTGCTAGAGATATCGCTAGCACGTACCAAGAGACC. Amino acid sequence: CSARDIASTYQET. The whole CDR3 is CSARDIASTYQETQYF.